The source of this T cell receptor beta chain is a study of monozygotic twins with inflammatory bowel disease. TCRdb reprocessed the 5' RACE reads, keeping one entry per CDR3 protein, no DNA. The listing records approximately 340,000 distinct CDR3 sequences. Sequenced: blood. The TCR sequence derives from a human donor with ulcerative colitis or Crohn's disease, or a healthy co-twin of an affected twin (not recorded which).

CDR3 region: CASSMYGEAFF. The chain employs TRBV19 and TRBJ1-1. Germline V CDR1 and CDR2: LNHDA, SQIVND (reference sequence). The CDR3 totals 11 residues.